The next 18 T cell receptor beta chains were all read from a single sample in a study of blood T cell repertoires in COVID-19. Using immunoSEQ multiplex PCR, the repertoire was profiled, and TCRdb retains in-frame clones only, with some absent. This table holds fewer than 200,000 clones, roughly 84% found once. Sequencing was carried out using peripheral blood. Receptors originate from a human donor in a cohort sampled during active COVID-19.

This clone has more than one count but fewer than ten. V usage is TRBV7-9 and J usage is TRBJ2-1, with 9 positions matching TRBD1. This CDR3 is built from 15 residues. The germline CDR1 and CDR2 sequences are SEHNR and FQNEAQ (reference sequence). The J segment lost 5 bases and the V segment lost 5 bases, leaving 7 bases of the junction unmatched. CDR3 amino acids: CASSPKGQGNNEQFF. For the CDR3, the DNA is TGTGCCAGCAGCCCAAAGGGACAGGGAAACAATGAGCAGTTCTTC.

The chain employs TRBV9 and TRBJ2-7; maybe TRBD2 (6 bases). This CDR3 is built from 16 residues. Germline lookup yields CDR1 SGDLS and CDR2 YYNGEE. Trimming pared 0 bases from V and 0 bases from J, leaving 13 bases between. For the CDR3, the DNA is TGTGCCAGCAGCGTAGGCACTAGCCTAAACTCCTACGAGCAGTACTTC. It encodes CASSVGTSLNSYEQYF.

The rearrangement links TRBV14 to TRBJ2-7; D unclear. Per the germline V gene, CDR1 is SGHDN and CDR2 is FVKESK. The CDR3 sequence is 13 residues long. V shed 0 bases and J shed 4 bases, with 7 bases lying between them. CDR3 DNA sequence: TGTGCCAGCAGCCAAGATCCGGGTTACGAGCAGTACTTC. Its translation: CASSQDPGYEQYF.

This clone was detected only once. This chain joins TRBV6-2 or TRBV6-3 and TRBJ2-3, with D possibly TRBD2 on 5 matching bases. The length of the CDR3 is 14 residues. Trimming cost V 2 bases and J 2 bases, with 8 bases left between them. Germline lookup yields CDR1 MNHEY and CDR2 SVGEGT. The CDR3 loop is CASSYGLNTDTQYF. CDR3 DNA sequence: TGTGCCAGCAGTTACGGACTCAACACAGATACGCAGTATTTT.

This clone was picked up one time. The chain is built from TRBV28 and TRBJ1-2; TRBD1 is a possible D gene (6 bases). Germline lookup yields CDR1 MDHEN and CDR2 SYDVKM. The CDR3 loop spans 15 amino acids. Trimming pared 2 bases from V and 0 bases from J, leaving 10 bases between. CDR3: CASSLRQGTNYGYTF. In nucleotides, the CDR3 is TGTGCCAGCAGTTTACGGCAGGGGACTAACTATGGCTACACCTTC.

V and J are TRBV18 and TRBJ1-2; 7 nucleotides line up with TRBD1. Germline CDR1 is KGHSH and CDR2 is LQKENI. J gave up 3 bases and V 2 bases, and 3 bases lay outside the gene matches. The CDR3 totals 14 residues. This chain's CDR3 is CASSPSTGDYGYTF. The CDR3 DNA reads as TGTGCCAGCTCACCAAGTACAGGGGACTATGGCTACACCTTC. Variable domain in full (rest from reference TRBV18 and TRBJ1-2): NAGVMQNPRHLVRRRGQEARLRCSPMKGHSHVYWYRQLPEEGLKFMVYLQKENIIDESGMPKERFSAEFPKEGPSILRIQQVVRGDSAAYFCASSPSTGDYGYTFGSGTRLTVV.

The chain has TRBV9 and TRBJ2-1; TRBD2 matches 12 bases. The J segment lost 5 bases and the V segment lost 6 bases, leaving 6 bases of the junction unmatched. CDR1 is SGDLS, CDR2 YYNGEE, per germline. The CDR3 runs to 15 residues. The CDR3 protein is CASTLAGGFDNEQFF. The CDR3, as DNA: TGTGCCAGCACCCTAGCGGGAGGGTTCGACAATGAGCAGTTCTTC.

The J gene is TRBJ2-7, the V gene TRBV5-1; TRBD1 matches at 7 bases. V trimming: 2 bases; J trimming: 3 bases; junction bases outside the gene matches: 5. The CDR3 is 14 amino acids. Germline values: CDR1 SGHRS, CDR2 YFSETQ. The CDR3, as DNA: TGCGCCAGCAGCTTTAGTCAGGGGGTCTACGAGCAGTACTTC. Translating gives CASSFSQGVYEQYF.

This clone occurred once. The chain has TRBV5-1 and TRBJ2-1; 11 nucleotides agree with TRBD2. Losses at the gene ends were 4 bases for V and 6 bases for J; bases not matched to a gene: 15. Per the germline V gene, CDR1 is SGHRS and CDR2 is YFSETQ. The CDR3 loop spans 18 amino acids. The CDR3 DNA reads TGCGCCAGCAGCCCTTCGATTCAGAGGACTAGCGGGTTCAATGAGCAGTTCTTC. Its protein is CASSPSIQRTSGFNEQFF.

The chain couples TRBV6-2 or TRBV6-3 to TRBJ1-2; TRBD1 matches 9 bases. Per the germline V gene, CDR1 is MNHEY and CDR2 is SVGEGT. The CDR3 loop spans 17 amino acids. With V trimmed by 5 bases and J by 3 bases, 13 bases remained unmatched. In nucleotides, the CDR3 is TGTGCCAGCAGTACACCCTCGGACAGGGGCCTTTACTATGGCTACACCTTC. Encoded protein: CASSTPSDRGLYYGYTF.

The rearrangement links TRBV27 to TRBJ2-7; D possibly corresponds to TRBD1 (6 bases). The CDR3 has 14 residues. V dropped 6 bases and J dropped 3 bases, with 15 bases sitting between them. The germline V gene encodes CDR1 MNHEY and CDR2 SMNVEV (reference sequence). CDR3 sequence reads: CASSSLDSGYEQYF. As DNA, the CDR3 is TGTGCCAGCAGCTCCCTGGACAGCGGCTACGAGCAGTACTTC.

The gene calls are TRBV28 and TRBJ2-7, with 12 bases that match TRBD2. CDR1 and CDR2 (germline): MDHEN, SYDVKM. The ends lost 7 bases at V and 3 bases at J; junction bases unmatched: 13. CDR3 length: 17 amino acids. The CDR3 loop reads CASTFSSSGRAFYEQYF. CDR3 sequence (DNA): TGTGCCAGCACCTTTAGTTCTAGCGGGAGGGCCTTCTACGAGCAGTACTTC.

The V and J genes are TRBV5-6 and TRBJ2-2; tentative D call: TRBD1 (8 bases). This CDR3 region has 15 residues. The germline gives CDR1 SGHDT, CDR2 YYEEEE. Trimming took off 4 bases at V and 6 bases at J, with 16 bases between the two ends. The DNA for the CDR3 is TGTGCCAGCAGCCTTAGGACAGGGAGGGCCGGGGAGCTGTTTTTT. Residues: CASSLRTGRAGELFF. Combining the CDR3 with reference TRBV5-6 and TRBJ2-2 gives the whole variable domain DAGVTQSPTHLIKTRGQQVTLRCSPKSGHDTVSWYQQALGQGPQFIFQYYEEEERQRGNFPDRFSGHQFPNYSSELNVNALLLGDSALYLCASSLRTGRAGELFFGEGSRLTVL.

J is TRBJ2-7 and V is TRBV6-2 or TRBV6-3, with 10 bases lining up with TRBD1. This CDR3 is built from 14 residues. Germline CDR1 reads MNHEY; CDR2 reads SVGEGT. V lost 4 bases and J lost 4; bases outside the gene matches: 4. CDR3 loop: CASSSGTGVYEQYF. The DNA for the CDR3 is TGTGCCAGCAGTTCCGGGACAGGGGTGTACGAGCAGTACTTC.

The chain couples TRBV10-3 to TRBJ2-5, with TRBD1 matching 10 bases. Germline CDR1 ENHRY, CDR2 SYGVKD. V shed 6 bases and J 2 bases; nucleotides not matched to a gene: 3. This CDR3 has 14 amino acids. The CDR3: CAIRPGQGQETQYF. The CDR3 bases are TGTGCCATCAGGCCGGGACAGGGGCAAGAGACCCAGTACTTC.

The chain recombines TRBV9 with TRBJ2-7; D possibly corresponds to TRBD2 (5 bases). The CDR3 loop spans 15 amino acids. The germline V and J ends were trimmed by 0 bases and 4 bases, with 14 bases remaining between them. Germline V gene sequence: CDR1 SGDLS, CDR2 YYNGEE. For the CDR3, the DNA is TGTGCCAGCAGCGTAGACAGTGGAAGAGGGTACGAGCAGTACTTC. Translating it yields CASSVDSGRGYEQYF.

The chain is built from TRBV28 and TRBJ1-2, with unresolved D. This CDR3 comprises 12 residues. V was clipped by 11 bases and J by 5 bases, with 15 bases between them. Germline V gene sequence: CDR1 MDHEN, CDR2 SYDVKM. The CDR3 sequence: CASSRGGYGYTF. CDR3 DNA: TGTGCCTCCTCGCGGGGAGGATATGGCTACACCTTC.

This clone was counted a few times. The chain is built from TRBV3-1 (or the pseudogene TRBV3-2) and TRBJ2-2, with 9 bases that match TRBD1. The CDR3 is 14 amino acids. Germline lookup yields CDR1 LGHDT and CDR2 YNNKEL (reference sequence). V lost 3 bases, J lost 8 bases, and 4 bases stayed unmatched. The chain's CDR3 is CASSQLQGAGELFF. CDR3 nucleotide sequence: TGTGCCAGCAGCCAGCTACAGGGGGCGGGGGAGCTGTTTTTT.